These 25 T cell receptor beta chains came from one sample sequenced in a study of OX40 agonist ivuxolimab in advanced cancers. Sequencing used immunoSEQ multiplex PCR; TCRdb keeps in-frame clones, though not all of them. The sample carries 60,000 or so clones, about 80% recorded once. Here the sequenced sample was CD4+ or CD8+ T cells sorted from blood, taken in a trial of the OX40 agonist ivuxolimab. These receptors came from an adult with an advanced solid tumor such as melanoma, head and neck, liver or kidney cancer.

The chain links TRBV7-9 to TRBJ1-2; D is perhaps TRBD1 (6 bases). Germline lookup yields CDR1 SEHNR and CDR2 FQNEAQ (reference sequence). Trimming took 3 bases from V and 2 from J, leaving 13 bases between them. The CDR3 runs to 15 residues. The DNA of the CDR3 is TGTGCCAGCAGCTTCTCGACAGGAAGCAACTATGGCTACACCTTC. Translating gives CASSFSTGSNYGYTF.

V usage is TRBV7-2 and J usage is TRBJ2-1; D is possibly TRBD2 (6 bases). CDR3 length: 17 residues. In germline, CDR1 is SGHTA, CDR2 FQGNSA. V was pared by 2 bases and J by 3 bases, with 17 bases between. The CDR3 coding sequence is TGTGCCAGCAGCTTAACGTGGCCGGGAGCCAACTACAATGAGCAGTTCTTC. Amino acids: CASSLTWPGANYNEQFF.

V and J are TRBV6-5 and TRBJ1-3, with a possible D match to TRBD1 (6 bases). V was clipped by 6 bases and J by 3 bases, with 15 bases between them. This CDR3 is built from 15 residues. The germline V gene has CDR1 MNHEY and CDR2 SVGAGI. The DNA of the CDR3 is TGTGCCAGCAGCCAGGGGACCGGGATTGGAAACACCATATATTTT. Amino acid sequence: CASSQGTGIGNTIYF.

V gene TRBV28 combines with J gene TRBJ1-5, with D unresolved. V lost 1 base and J 2 bases, leaving 12 bases between the germline ends. Germline lookup yields CDR1 MDHEN and CDR2 SYDVKM. CDR3 length equals 16 residues. The DNA for the CDR3 is TGTGCCAGCAGTTTATCGGAGGGATCAGGCAATCAGCCCCAGCATTTT. This codes for CASSLSEGSGNQPQHF.

The rearrangement joins TRBV19 to TRBJ1-2; 10 nucleotides agree with TRBD1. V dropped 9 bases and J dropped 6; count of bases not matched to a gene: 10. There are 14 residues in the CDR3. Per germline, CDR1 LNHDA and CDR2 SQIVND (reference sequence). The CDR3 nucleotides read TGTGCCAGCAGCTTAACCGGGACAGGGGATGGCTACACCTTC. Residues: CASSLTGTGDGYTF.

V and J are TRBV7-9 and TRBJ2-5; D might be TRBD1 (6 bases). Germline CDR1 reads SEHNR; CDR2 reads FQNEAQ (reference sequence). The CDR3 is made up of 15 amino acids. Trimming removed 1 base from V and 3 bases from J, with 12 bases in between. CDR3 DNA: TGTGCCAGCAGCTTAGGGTTGGGGACAAAAGAGACCCAGTACTTC. It encodes CASSLGLGTKETQYF.

In the case of this clone: Within the sample, other DNA sequences also encode this same CDR3. The rearrangement links TRBV6-5 to TRBJ2-7; tentative D call: TRBD1 (6 bases). Trimming removed 6 bases at V and 4 bases at J, with 19 bases between. In germline, CDR1 is MNHEY, CDR2 SVGAGI. The CDR3 is 15 amino acids. DNA for the CDR3: TGTGCCAGCAGAGAGACAGGACTGTGGACTTACGAGCAGTACTTC. The encoded protein is CASRETGLWTYEQYF.

The chain carries TRBV7-9 and TRBJ2-5; D is unclear. The end of the DNA fits TRBJ2-7 better, so the J call may be wrong. There are 13 residues in the CDR3. Germline CDR1 is SEHNR and CDR2 is FQNEAQ (reference sequence). CDR3 amino acids: CASSLTRSYEQYF. The CDR3 DNA reads TGTGCCAGCAGCTTAACCAGGTCCTACGAGCAGTACTTC.

This chain connects TRBV29-1 to TRBJ2-7; 8 nucleotides line up with TRBD2. Germline V gives CDR1 SQVTM, CDR2 ANQGSEA. There are 12 residues in the CDR3. Trimming cost V 4 bases and J 7 bases; bases outside gene matches: 6. This CDR3 is CSVASGSQEQYF. The DNA for the CDR3 is TGCAGCGTTGCGAGCGGGAGTCAAGAGCAGTACTTC.

The V and J genes are TRBV10-3 and TRBJ2-1, with 7 bases fitting TRBD2. The length of the CDR3 is 13 residues. The germline V gene encodes CDR1 ENHRY and CDR2 SYGVKD. With 3 bases clipped from V and 9 bases from J, the junction kept 5 bases outside the gene matches. CDR3 sequence (DNA): TGTGCCATCAGTGATGGGGGGAGGGGTGAGCAGTTCTTC. The encoded protein is CAISDGGRGEQFF.

This chain joins TRBV11-2 and TRBJ2-3; tentatively, D is TRBD1 (5 bases). CDR3 length equals 14 residues. Germline V CDR1 and CDR2: SGHAT, FQNNGV. Trimming shortened V by 5 bases and J by 6 bases, and 15 bases separated the two germline ends. The CDR3 DNA sequence: TGTGCCAGCAGCCAGAAAGGGGAATCGGATACGCAGTATTTT. Residues: CASSQKGESDTQYF.

This chain links TRBV28 with TRBJ2-5; 9 bases match TRBD1. The CDR3 length is 16 residues. Germline-derived CDR1 and CDR2 are MDHEN and SYDVKM. The V gene end was trimmed by 5 bases and the J gene end by 5 bases; junction bases not matched to a gene: 12. The CDR3 here is CASSEIPGQGGETQYF. In nucleotides, the CDR3 is TGTGCCAGCAGTGAAATCCCGGGACAGGGAGGTGAGACCCAGTACTTC.

V is TRBV11-1 and J is TRBJ2-7, with 7 bases aligning to TRBD1. The germline gives CDR1 SGHAT, CDR2 FQDESV (reference sequence). V shed 5 bases, J shed 0 bases, and the junction held 7 bases outside the gene matches. The CDR3 contains 15 residues. The CDR3 is CASSTLTGSSYEQYF. In nucleotides, the CDR3 is TGTGCCAGCAGCACCCTGACAGGGAGCTCCTACGAGCAGTACTTC. Filled out from reference TRBV11-1 and TRBJ2-7, the complete variable domain reads EAEVAQSPRYKITEKSQAVAFWCDPISGHATLYWYRQILGQGPELLVQFQDESVVDDSQLPKDRFSAERLKGVDSTLKIQPAELGDSAMYLCASSTLTGSSYEQYFGPGTRLTVT.

J is TRBJ2-3 and V is TRBV7-2; D not resolved. V lost 5 bases and J 0 bases, leaving 6 bases between the germline ends. Germline V gives CDR1 SGHTA, CDR2 FQGNSA. This CDR3 contains 13 residues. CDR3 coding DNA: TGTGCCAGCAGCCTAGTAAGCACAGATACGCAGTATTTT. This translates into CASSLVSTDTQYF.

V is TRBV5-6 and J is TRBJ2-3, with unresolved D. CDR1 and CDR2 (germline): SGHDT, YYEEEE. The CDR3 runs to 15 residues. V was clipped by 2 bases and J by 1 base, with 11 bases between them. This CDR3 reads CASSFLGVGTDTQYF. The CDR3 DNA follows: TGTGCCAGCAGCTTTCTAGGTGTTGGCACAGATACGCAGTATTTT.

The chain has TRBV5-4 and TRBJ2-2, with a weak D call TRBD2 (6 bases). This CDR3 contains 18 residues. V was cut by 0 bases and J by 0 bases, with 15 bases left in between. Looked up from germline, CDR1 is SGHNT and CDR2 is YYREEE (reference sequence). In DNA, the CDR3 is TGTGCCAGCAGCTTGGCGCGGGGCGGACTCTCGAACACCGGGGAGCTGTTTTTT. Protein: CASSLARGGLSNTGELFF. Based on the CDR3 plus reference TRBV5-4 and TRBJ2-2, the full variable domain is ETGVTQSPTHLIKTRGQQVTLRCSSQSGHNTVSWYQQALGQGPQFIFQYYREEENGRGNFPPRFSGLQFPNYSSELNVNALELDDSALYLCASSLARGGLSNTGELFFGEGSRLTVL.

The chain joins TRBV30 to TRBJ2-3, with 10 bases lining up with TRBD2. V lost 5 bases, J lost 1 base, and 9 bases stayed unmatched. Germline V gene lookup returns CDR1 GTSNPN and CDR2 SVGIG (reference sequence). CDR3 length equals 16 residues. The CDR3 bases are TGTGCCTGGGGGACTAGAGCGGGGGGGGGCACAGATACGCAGTATTTT. Its translation: CAWGTRAGGGTDTQYF.

J is TRBJ2-5 and V is TRBV2; 8 nucleotides align to TRBD1. CDR3 length: 14 amino acids. J lost 2 bases, V lost 6 bases, and 5 bases had no gene match. Germline V CDR1 and CDR2: SNHLY, FYNNEI. CDR3 in DNA: TGTGCCAGCAGACCCGGGACAGGACAAGAGACCCAGTACTTC. Translated: CASRPGTGQETQYF.

The chain couples TRBV30 to TRBJ1-4; no reliable D call. This CDR3 has 13 residues. Trimming cost V 0 bases and J 10 bases, with 12 bases left between them. Germline V gene data show CDR1 as GTSNPN and CDR2 as SVGIG (reference sequence). CDR3 bases: TGTGCCTGGAGTGTAGCCGGGGAAGGAAAACTGTTTTTT. Translating it yields CAWSVAGEGKLFF.

This chain links TRBV29-1 with TRBJ2-3; weak D call: TRBD1 (6 bases). The CDR3 runs to 13 residues. Between the trimmed V and J ends, which lost 6 bases and 4 bases, there was a span of 14 bases. Looked up from germline, CDR1 is SQVTM and CDR2 is ANQGSEA. CDR3 region: CSVRDTLSDTQYF. Here the CDR3 DNA reads TGCAGCGTGAGGGACACTTTATCAGATACGCAGTATTTT.

The chain recombines TRBV9 with TRBJ2-1; D uncertain. Trimming took 4 bases from V and 7 from J, leaving 12 bases between them. The CDR3 consists of 13 residues. Germline assignment: CDR1 SGDLS and CDR2 YYNGEE. The CDR3 DNA is TGTGCCAGCAGCAAGGACCCCACTAATGAGCAGTTCTTC. The encoded protein is CASSKDPTNEQFF.

The chain has TRBV7-3 and TRBJ2-1; a possible D gene is TRBD1 (6 bases). Deletions cut 2 bases from V and 8 bases from J, with 25 bases between. CDR1 SGHTA and CDR2 FQGTGA come from the germline V gene. The CDR3 is made up of 18 amino acids. CDR3 amino acids: CASSLGTGSVTGLDEQFF. The CDR3 bases are TGTGCCAGCAGCTTAGGAACCGGTTCGGTAACAGGGTTGGATGAGCAGTTCTTC.

This clone came up once. The V and J genes are TRBV2 and TRBJ1-1; a possible D gene is TRBD1 (6 bases). Germline V lookup: CDR1 SNHLY, CDR2 FYNNEI. With 7 bases removed from V and 4 bases from J, the gap between germline ends came to 19 bases. The CDR3 is 15 residues long. The CDR3 coding sequence is TGTGCCAGCATGATCGGGGGGCGTGGGATCACTGAAGCTTTCTTT. It specifies CASMIGGRGITEAFF.

This chain joins TRBV4-1 and TRBJ2-7; weak D call: TRBD1 (6 bases). CDR3 length equals 14 residues. Trimming stripped 1 base from V and 0 bases from J, with 7 bases between. The V gene's germline CDR1 is MGHRA and CDR2 YSYEKL. CDR3: CASSQADSSYEQYF. The CDR3 DNA is TGCGCCAGCAGCCAAGCGGACAGCTCCTACGAGCAGTACTTC.

The chain links TRBV14 to TRBJ2-1; tentatively, D is TRBD1 or TRBD2 (7 bases each). In germline, CDR1 is SGHDN, CDR2 FVKESK. The V end was cut by 0 bases, the J end by 9 bases, with 21 bases between. CDR3 length equals 17 residues. CDR3 amino acids: CASSQDETGYLAVEQFF. CDR3 coding DNA: TGTGCCAGCAGCCAAGACGAGACAGGGTATCTAGCGGTTGAGCAGTTCTTC.